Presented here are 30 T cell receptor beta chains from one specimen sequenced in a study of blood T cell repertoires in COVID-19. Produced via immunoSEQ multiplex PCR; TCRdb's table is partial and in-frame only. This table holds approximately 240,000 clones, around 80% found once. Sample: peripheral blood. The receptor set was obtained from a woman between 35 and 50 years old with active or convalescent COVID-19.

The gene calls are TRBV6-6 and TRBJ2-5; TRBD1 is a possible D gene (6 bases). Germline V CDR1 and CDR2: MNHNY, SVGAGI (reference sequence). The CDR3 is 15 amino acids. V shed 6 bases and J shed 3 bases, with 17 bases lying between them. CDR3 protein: CASRPPGHPEETQYF. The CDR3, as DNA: TGTGCCAGCAGGCCCCCGGGACACCCTGAAGAGACCCAGTACTTC.

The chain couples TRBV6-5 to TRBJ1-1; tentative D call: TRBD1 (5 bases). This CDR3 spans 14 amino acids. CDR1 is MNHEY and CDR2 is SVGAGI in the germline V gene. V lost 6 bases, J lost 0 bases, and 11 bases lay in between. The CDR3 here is CASRDRDLNTEAFF. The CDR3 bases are TGTGCCAGCAGAGACAGAGACTTGAACACTGAAGCTTTCTTT.

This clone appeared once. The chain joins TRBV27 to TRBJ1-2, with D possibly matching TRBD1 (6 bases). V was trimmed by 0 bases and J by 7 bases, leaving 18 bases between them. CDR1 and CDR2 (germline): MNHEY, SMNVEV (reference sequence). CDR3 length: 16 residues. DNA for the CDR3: TGTGCCAGCAGTTTATCACAGGGTGACGGGCGGGTTGGCTACACCTTC. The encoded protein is CASSLSQGDGRVGYTF.

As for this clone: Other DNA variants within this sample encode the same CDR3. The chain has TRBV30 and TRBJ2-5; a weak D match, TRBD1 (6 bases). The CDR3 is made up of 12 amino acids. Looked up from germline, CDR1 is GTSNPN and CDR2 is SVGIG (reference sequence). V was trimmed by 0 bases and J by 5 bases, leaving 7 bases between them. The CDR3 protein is CAWSVRGETQYF. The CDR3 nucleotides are TGTGCCTGGAGTGTAAGGGGGGAGACCCAGTACTTC.

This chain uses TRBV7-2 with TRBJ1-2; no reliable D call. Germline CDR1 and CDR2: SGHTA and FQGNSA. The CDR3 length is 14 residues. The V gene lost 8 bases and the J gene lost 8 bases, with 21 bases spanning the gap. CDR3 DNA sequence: TGTGCCAGCCGCCTAGGAGGGCAGCAGAGCGGCTACACCTTC. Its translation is CASRLGGQQSGYTF.

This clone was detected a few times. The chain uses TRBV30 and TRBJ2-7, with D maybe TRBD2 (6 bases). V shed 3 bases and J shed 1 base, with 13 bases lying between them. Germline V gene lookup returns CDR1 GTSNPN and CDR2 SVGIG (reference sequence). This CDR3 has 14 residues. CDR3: CAWSADRGSYEQYF. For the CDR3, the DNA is TGTGCCTGGAGCGCGGACCGGGGGTCCTACGAGCAGTACTTC.

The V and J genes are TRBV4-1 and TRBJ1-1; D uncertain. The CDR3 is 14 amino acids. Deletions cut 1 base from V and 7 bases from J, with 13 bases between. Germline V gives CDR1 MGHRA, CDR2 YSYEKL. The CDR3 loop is CASSQGLLGDEAFF. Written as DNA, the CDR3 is TGCGCCAGCAGCCAAGGGCTCCTCGGGGATGAAGCTTTCTTT.

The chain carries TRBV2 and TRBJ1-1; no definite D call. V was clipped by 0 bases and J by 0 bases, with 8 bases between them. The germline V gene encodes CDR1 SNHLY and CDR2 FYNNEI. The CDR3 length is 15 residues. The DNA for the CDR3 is TGTGCCAGCAGTGAAGCTCAGGCGCTGAACACTGAAGCTTTCTTT. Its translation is CASSEAQALNTEAFF.

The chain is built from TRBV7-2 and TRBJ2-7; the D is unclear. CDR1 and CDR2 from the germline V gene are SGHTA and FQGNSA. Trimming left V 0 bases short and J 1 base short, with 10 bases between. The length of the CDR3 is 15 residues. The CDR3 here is CASSLAQSRSYEQYF. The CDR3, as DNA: TGTGCCAGCAGCTTAGCGCAAAGCCGATCCTACGAGCAGTACTTC.

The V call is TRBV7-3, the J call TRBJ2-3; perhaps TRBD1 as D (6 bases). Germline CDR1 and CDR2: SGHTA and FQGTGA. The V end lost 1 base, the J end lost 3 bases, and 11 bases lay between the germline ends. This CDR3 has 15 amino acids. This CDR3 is CASSLNGQPTDTQYF. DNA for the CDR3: TGTGCCAGCAGCTTAAACGGACAGCCTACAGATACGCAGTATTTT.

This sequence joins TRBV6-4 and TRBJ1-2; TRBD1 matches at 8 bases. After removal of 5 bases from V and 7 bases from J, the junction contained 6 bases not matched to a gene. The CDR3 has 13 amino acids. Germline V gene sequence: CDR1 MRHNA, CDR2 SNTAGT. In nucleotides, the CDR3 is TGTGCCAGCAGTCCCGACAGGGGCTTTGGCTACACCTTC. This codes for CASSPDRGFGYTF.

CDR3 sequence reads: CASSPRSRDYTF. The CDR3 DNA follows: TGTGCCAGCAGTCCGCGTTCCCGCGACTACACCTTC. The chain carries TRBV3-1 (or the pseudogene TRBV3-2) and TRBJ1-2; unclear D gene. Germline V lookup: CDR1 LGHDT, CDR2 YNNKEL (reference sequence). The CDR3 is 12 amino acids. The V end was cut by 6 bases, the J end by 10 bases, with 15 bases between.

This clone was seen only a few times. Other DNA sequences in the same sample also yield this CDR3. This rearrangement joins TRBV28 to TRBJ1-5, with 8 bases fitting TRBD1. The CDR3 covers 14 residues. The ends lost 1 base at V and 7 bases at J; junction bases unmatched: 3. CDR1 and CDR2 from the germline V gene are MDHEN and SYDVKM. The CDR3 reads CASSLSGGGQPQHF. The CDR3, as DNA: TGTGCCAGCAGTTTATCAGGGGGCGGACAGCCCCAGCATTTT.

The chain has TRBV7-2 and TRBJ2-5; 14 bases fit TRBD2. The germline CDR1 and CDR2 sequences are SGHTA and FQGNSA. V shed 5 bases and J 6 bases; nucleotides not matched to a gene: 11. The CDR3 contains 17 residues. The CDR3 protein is CASSQTSGGAKGKTQYF. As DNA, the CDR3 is TGTGCCAGCAGCCAGACTAGCGGGGGGGCGAAGGGAAAGACCCAGTACTTC.

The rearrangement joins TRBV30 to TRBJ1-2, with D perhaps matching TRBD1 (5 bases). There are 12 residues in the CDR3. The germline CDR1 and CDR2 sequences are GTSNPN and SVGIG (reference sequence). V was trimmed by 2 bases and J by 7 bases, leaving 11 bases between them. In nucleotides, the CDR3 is TGTGCCTGGAGTAAGGACACCATTGGCTACACCTTC. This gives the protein CAWSKDTIGYTF.

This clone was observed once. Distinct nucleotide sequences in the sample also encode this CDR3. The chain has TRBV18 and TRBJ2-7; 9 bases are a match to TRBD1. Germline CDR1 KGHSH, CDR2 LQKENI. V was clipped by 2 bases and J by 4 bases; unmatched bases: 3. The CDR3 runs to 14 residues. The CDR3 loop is CASSPGTGPYEQYF. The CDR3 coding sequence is TGTGCCAGCTCACCAGGGACAGGGCCTTACGAGCAGTACTTC. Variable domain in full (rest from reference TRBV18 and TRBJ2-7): NAGVMQNPRHLVRRRGQEARLRCSPMKGHSHVYWYRQLPEEGLKFMVYLQKENIIDESGMPKERFSAEFPKEGPSILRIQQVVRGDSAAYFCASSPGTGPYEQYFGPGTRLTVT.

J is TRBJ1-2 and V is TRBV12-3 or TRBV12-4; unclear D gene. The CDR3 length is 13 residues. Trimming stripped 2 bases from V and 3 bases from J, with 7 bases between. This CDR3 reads CASSLTADYGYTF. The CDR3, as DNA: TGTGCCAGCAGTTTAACAGCGGACTATGGCTACACCTTC.

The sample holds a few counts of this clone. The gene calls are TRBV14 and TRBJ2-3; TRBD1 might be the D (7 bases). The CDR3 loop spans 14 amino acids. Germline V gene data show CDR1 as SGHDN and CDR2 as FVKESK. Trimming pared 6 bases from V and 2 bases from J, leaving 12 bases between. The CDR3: CASRPRGATDTQYF. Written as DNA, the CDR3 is TGTGCCAGCAGGCCCAGGGGGGCCACAGATACGCAGTATTTT. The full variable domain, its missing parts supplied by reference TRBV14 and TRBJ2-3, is EAGVTQFPSHSVIEKGQTVTLRCDPISGHDNLYWYRRVMGKEIKFLLHFVKESKQDESGMPNNRFLAERTGGTYSTLKVQPAELEDSGVYFCASRPRGATDTQYFGPGTRLTVL.

The CDR3 coding sequence is TGTGCCAGCAGTGAAGCGCTTCGGGTCAGGGAGGTGTATGTTTACACCTTC. This translates into CASSEALRVREVYVYTF. This rearrangement joins TRBV2 to TRBJ1-2; possible D gene TRBD1, 5 bases. V was shortened by 0 bases and J by 11 bases, with 25 bases between the two germline ends. The CDR3 extends over 17 amino acids. Germline CDR1 and CDR2: SNHLY and FYNNEI.

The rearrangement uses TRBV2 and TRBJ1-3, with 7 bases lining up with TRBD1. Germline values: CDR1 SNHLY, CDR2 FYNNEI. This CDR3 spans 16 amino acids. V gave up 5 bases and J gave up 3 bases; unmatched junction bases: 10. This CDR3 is CASSSRQGGGGNTIYF. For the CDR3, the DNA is TGTGCCAGCAGTTCACGACAGGGTGGAGGTGGAAACACCATATATTTT.

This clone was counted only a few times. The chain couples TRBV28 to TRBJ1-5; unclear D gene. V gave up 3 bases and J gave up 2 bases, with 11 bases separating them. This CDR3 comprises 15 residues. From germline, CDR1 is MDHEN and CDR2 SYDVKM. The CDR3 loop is CASSFRGPGNQPQHF. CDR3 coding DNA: TGTGCCAGCAGTTTTAGAGGGCCGGGCAATCAGCCCCAGCATTTT. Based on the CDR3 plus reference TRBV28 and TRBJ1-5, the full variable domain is DVKVTQSSRYLVKRTGEKVFLECVQDMDHENMFWYRQDPGLGLRLIYFSYDVKMKEKGDIPEGYSVSREKKERFSLILESASTNQTSMYLCASSFRGPGNQPQHFGDGTRLSIL.

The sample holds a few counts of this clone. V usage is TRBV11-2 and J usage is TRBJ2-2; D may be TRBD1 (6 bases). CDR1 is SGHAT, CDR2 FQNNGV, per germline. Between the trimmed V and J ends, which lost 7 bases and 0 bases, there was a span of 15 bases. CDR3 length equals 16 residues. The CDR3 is CASITGTLSNTGELFF. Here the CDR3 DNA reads TGTGCCAGCATTACAGGGACCCTCTCGAACACCGGGGAGCTGTTTTTT.

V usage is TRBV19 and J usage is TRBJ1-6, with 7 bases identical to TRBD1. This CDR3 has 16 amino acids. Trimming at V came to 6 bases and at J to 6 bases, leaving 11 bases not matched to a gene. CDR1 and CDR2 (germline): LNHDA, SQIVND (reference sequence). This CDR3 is CASRGTEQGFNSPLHF. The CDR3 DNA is TGTGCCAGTAGGGGAACCGAACAGGGGTTTAATTCACCCCTCCACTTT.

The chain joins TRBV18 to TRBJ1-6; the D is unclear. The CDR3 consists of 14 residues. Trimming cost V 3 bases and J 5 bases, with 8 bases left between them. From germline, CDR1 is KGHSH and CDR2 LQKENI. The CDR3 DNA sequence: TGTGCCAGCTCACCGGCGGCAGATAATTCACCCCTCCACTTT. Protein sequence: CASSPAADNSPLHF.

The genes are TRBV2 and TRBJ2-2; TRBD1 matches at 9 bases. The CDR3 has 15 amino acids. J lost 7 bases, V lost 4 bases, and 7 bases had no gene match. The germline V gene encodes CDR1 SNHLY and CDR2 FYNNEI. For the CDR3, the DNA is TGTGCCAGCAGTGTACGTGGACAGGGGAGCGGGGAGCTGTTTTTT. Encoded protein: CASSVRGQGSGELFF.

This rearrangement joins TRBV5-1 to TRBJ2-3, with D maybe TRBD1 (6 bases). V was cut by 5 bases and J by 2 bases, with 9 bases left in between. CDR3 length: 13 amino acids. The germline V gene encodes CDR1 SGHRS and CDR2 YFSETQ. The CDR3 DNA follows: TGCGCCAGCAGTCGGGACATCACAGATACGCAGTATTTT. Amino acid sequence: CASSRDITDTQYF.

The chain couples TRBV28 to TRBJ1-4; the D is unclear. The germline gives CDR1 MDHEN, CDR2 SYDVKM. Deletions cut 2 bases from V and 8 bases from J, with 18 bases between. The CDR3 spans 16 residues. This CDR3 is CASSLGEGGGEEKLFF. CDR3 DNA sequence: TGTGCCAGCAGTTTAGGGGAGGGAGGAGGTGAAGAAAAACTGTTTTTT.

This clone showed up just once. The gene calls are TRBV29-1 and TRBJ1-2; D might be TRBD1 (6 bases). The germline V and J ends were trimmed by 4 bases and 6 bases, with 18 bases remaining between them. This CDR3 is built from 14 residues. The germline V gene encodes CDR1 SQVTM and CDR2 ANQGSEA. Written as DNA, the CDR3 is TGCAGCGTTGTGCCTACAGGGAGGGATAATGGCTACACCTTC. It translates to CSVVPTGRDNGYTF.

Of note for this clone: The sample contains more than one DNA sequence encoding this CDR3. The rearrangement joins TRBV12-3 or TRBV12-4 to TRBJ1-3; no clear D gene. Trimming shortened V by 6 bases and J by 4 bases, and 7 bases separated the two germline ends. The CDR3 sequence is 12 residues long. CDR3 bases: TGTGCCAGCAGCCTAAGAGGAAACACCATATATTTT. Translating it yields CASSLRGNTIYF.

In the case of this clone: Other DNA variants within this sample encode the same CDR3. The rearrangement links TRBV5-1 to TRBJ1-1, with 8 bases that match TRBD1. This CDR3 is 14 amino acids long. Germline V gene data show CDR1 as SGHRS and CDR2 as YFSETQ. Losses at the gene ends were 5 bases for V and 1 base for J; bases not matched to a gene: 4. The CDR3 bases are TGCGCCAGCAGTCCTGGGACAGGGAACACTGAAGCTTTCTTT. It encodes CASSPGTGNTEAFF.